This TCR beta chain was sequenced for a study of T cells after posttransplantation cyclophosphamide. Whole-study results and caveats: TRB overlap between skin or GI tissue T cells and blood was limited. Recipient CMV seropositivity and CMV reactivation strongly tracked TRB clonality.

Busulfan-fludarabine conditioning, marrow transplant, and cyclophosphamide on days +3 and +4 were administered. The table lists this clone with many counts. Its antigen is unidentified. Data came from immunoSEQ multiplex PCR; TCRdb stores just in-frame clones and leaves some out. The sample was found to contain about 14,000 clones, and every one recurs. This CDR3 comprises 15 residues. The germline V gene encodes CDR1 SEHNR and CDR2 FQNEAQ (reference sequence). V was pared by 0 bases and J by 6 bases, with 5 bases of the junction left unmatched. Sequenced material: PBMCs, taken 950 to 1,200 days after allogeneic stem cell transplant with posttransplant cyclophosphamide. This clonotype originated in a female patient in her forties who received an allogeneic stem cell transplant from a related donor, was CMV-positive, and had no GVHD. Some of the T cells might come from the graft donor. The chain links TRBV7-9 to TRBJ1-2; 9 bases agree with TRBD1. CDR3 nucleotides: TGTGCCAGCAGCTTAGCCGGGACAGGGATCAATGGCTACACCTTC. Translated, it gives CASSLAGTGINGYTF.